Following are 16 T cell receptor beta chains from one sample sequenced in a study of CD8+ T cells in alopecia areata. Following RNA extraction, reverse transcription yielded cDNA that acted as the sequencing template. TCRdb keeps only in-frame clones here, not all; method: immunoSEQ multiplex PCR. The sample records approximately 210,000 clones, about three fifths being singletons. Treatment defined: oral pan-JAK inhibitor, 5-10 mg twice daily. The sequencing here drew on CD4+ T cells sorted from blood, taken at week 24, from a patient treated with tofacitinib. All receptors come from a human donor with alopecia areata.

This clone was seen a few times. The chain is built from TRBV7-2 and TRBJ2-3; 7 bases fit TRBD1. V was clipped by 5 bases and J by 5 bases; unmatched bases: 1. Germline CDR1 reads SGHTA; CDR2 reads FQGNSA. The CDR3 covers 12 residues. CDR3 sequence reads: CASSPGGDTQYF. The DNA of the CDR3 is TGTGCCAGCAGCCCAGGGGGAGATACGCAGTATTTT.

The V call is TRBV30, the J call TRBJ1-6, with 9 nucleotides matching TRBD1. Looked up from germline, CDR1 is GTSNPN and CDR2 is SVGIG (reference sequence). V was pared by 4 bases and J by 11 bases, with 6 bases of the junction left unmatched. The CDR3 runs 13 residues. CDR3 DNA: TGTGCCTGGAAGGACAGGGGAATGACACCCCTCCACTTT. It translates to CAWKDRGMTPLHF.

The chain joins TRBV29-1 to TRBJ2-4, with TRBD1 matching over 9 bases. Germline V gene data show CDR1 as SQVTM and CDR2 as ANQGSEA. The junction had 1 base not matched to a gene; V was cut back by 6 bases and J by 7 bases. CDR3 length equals 11 residues. For the CDR3, the DNA is TGCAGCGTCGGGACAGGGAACATTCAGTACTTC. Its translation: CSVGTGNIQYF.

The chain has TRBV2 and TRBJ1-6; D unresolved. The germline CDR1 and CDR2 sequences are SNHLY and FYNNEI. V gave up 6 bases and J gave up 10 bases, with 19 bases separating them. This CDR3 spans 15 amino acids. In DNA, the CDR3 is TGTGCCAGCAGAAACGAGGACTTATTAGGATCACCCCTCCACTTT. It is translated as CASRNEDLLGSPLHF.

The rearrangement joins TRBV11-3 to TRBJ2-4; 8 bases are a match to TRBD2. V trimming: 5 bases; J trimming: 11 bases; junction bases outside the gene matches: 5. This CDR3 has 12 residues. CDR1 is SGHNT, CDR2 YENEEA, per germline. CDR3 DNA sequence: TGTGCCAGCAGCCCGTATAGCGGGGTTCAGTACTTC. Translated, it gives CASSPYSGVQYF. The full variable domain, in which reference TRBV11-3 and TRBJ2-4 provide the parts outside the CDR3, is EAGVVQSPRYKIIEKKQPVAFWCNPISGHNTLYWYLQNLGQGPELLIRYENEEAVDDSQLPKDRFSAERLKGVDSTLKIQPAELGDSAVYLCASSPYSGVQYFGAGTRLSVL.

V gene TRBV28 combines with J gene TRBJ2-7; possible D gene TRBD1, 6 bases. The CDR3 runs to 14 residues. In germline, CDR1 is MDHEN, CDR2 SYDVKM. V lost 11 bases to trimming and J lost 0 bases, with 17 bases between them. In DNA, the CDR3 is TGTGCCTTCACCGCGCGAGGGGGCTCCTACGAGCAGTACTTC. This encodes CAFTARGGSYEQYF.

The genes are TRBV7-3 and TRBJ1-1; D is undetermined. Germline-derived CDR1 and CDR2 are SGHTA and FQGTGA. Deletions cut 4 bases from V and 0 bases from J, with 6 bases between. The CDR3 contains 13 residues. The CDR3 coding sequence is TGTGCCAGCAGCTCCAACATGAACACTGAAGCTTTCTTT. Translation: CASSSNMNTEAFF.

In this sample, this clone turned up a few times. The chain recombines TRBV7-2 with TRBJ2-3, with D perhaps matching TRBD1 (6 bases). Germline V CDR1 and CDR2: SGHTA, FQGNSA. This CDR3 contains 14 residues. Trimming took off 2 bases at V and 0 bases at J, with 6 bases between the two ends. The CDR3 region has the DNA TGTGCCAGCAGCTTACAGGGGAGCACAGATACGCAGTATTTT. It encodes CASSLQGSTDTQYF. Complete variable domain (other parts from reference TRBV7-2 and TRBJ2-3): GAGVSQSPSNKVTEKGKDVELRCDPISGHTALYWYRQSLGQGLEFLIYFQGNSAPDKSGLPSDRFSAERTGGSVSTLTIQRTQQEDSAVYLCASSLQGSTDTQYFGPGTRLTVL.

Concerning this clone itself: This specimen includes other DNA sequences encoding the same CDR3. The chain employs TRBV29-1 and TRBJ2-3, with 7 nucleotides matching TRBD2. Germline V gene sequence: CDR1 SQVTM, CDR2 ANQGSEA. J lost 3 bases, V lost 8 bases, and 5 bases had no gene match. This CDR3 is built from 12 residues. The CDR3: CSTSGGTDTQYF. For the CDR3, the DNA is TGCAGCACCTCGGGGGGAACAGATACGCAGTATTTT.

This clone was counted only a few times. CDR3 protein: CASSFNTEAFF. DNA for the CDR3: TGTGCCAGCAGCTTCAACACTGAAGCTTTCTTT. The rearrangement uses TRBV25-1 and TRBJ1-1; no clear D. This CDR3 comprises 11 residues. The germline V gene encodes CDR1 MGHDK and CDR2 SYGVNS. Trimming took 6 bases from V and 2 from J, leaving 4 bases between them.

This clone appeared once. This chain connects TRBV25-1 to TRBJ1-4; 9 nucleotides line up with TRBD1. CDR1 is MGHDK and CDR2 is SYGVNS in the germline V gene. CDR3 length equals 14 residues. Trimming at V came to 4 bases and at J to 7 bases, leaving 4 bases not matched to a gene. CDR3 protein: CASSVQGAVEKLFF. CDR3 sequence (DNA): TGTGCCAGCAGTGTACAGGGGGCTGTTGAAAAACTGTTTTTT.

J is TRBJ2-2 and V is TRBV5-4, with D possibly called TRBD1 or TRBD2 (5 bases each). Germline assignment: CDR1 SGHNT and CDR2 YYREEE (reference sequence). The CDR3 contains 13 residues. Trimming removed 2 bases from V and 6 bases from J, with 8 bases in between. CDR3: CASSFPGPGELFF. DNA of the CDR3: TGTGCCAGCAGCTTCCCGGGGCCCGGGGAGCTGTTTTTT. The complete variable domain, with remaining parts taken from reference TRBV5-4 and TRBJ2-2, reads ETGVTQSPTHLIKTRGQQVTLRCSSQSGHNTVSWYQQALGQGPQFIFQYYREEENGRGNFPPRFSGLQFPNYSSELNVNALELDDSALYLCASSFPGPGELFFGEGSRLTVL.

In its sample, this clone was seen a few times. This chain links TRBV2 with TRBJ2-2; TRBD1 matches at 8 bases. The CDR3 contains 13 residues. The trim removed 8 bases at V and 6 bases at J, leaving 5 bases unmatched. Germline-derived CDR1 and CDR2 are SNHLY and FYNNEI. Here the CDR3 DNA reads TGTGCCAGCGGACAGGGAGGTTCCGGGGAGCTGTTTTTT. Residues: CASGQGGSGELFF.

This chain links TRBV5-1 with TRBJ2-1, with TRBD2 identical over 7 bases. Germline CDR1 is SGHRS and CDR2 is YFSETQ. This CDR3 is 15 amino acids long. V was pared by 1 base and J by 4 bases, with 5 bases of the junction left unmatched. Here the CDR3 DNA reads TGCGCCAGCAGCTTGAGCAGCGGGGTTTACAATGAGCAGTTCTTC. As protein: CASSLSSGVYNEQFF.

This clone was counted only a few times. In DNA form, the CDR3 reads TGTGCCATCAAAACTAGCGGCACAGATACGCAGTATTTT. Amino acids: CAIKTSGTDTQYF. V gene TRBV10-3 combines with J gene TRBJ2-3, with 7 bases aligning to TRBD2. Germline V lookup: CDR1 ENHRY, CDR2 SYGVKD. The J segment lost 1 base and the V segment lost 7 bases, leaving 2 bases of the junction unmatched. The CDR3 has 13 amino acids.

V is TRBV18 and J is TRBJ1-2; 10 bases fit TRBD1. CDR3 length equals 16 residues. J was trimmed by 4 bases and V by 6 bases; bases with no gene match: 11. Germline V lookup: CDR1 KGHSH, CDR2 LQKENI. The CDR3 DNA follows: TGTGCCAGCTCCCAGCAACGGGACAGGGGCTTCTATGGCTACACCTTC. It codes for CASSQQRDRGFYGYTF.